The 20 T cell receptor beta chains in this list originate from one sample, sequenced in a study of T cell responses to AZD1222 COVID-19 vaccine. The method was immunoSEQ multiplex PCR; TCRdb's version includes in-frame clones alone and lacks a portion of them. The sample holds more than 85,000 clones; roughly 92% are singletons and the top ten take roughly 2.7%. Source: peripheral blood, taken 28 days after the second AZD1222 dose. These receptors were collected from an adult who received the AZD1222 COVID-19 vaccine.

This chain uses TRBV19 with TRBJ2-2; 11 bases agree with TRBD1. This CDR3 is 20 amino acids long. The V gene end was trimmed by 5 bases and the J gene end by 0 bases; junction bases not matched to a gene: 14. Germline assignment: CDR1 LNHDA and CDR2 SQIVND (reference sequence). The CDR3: CASSARDRGNYITNTGELFF. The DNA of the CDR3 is TGTGCCAGTAGTGCCCGGGACAGGGGGAACTACATTACGAACACCGGGGAGCTGTTTTTT.

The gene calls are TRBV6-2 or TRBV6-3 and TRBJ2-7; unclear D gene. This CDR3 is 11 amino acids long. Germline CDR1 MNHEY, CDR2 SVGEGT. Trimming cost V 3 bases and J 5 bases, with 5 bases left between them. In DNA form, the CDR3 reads TGTGCCAGCAGTTATCCCGACGAGCAGTACTTC. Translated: CASSYPDEQYF.

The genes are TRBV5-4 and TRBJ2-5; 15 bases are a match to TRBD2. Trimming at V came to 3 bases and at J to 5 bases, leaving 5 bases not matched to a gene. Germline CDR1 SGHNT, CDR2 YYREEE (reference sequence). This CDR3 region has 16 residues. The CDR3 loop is CASSSGLAGGGETQYF. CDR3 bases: TGTGCCAGCAGCTCGGGACTAGCGGGGGGAGGGGAGACCCAGTACTTC.

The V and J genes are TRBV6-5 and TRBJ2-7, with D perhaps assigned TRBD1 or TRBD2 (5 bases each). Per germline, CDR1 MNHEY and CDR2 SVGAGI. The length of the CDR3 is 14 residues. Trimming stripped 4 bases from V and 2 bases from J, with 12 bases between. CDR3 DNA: TGTGCCAGCAGTTGGGTGGGGACGGCCTACGAGCAGTACTTC. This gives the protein CASSWVGTAYEQYF.

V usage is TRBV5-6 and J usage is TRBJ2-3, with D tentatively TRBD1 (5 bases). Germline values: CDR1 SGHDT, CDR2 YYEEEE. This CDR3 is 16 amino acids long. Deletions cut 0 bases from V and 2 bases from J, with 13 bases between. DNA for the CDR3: TGTGCCAGCAGCTTGGGTAGGGGAAGACACACAGATACGCAGTATTTT. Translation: CASSLGRGRHTDTQYF.

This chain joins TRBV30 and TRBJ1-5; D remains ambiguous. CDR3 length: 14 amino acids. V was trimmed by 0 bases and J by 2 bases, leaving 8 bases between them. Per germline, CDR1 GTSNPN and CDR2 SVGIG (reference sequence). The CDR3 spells CAWSVGKRNQPQHF. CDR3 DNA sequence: TGTGCCTGGAGTGTCGGCAAACGCAATCAGCCCCAGCATTTT. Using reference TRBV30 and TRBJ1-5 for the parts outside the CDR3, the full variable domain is SQTIHQWPATLVQPVGSPLSLECTVEGTSNPNLYWYRQAAGRGLQLLFYSVGIGQISSEVPQNLSASRPQDRQFILSSKKLLLSDSGFYLCAWSVGKRNQPQHFGDGTRLSIL.

CDR3 DNA: TGTGCCAGCAGTGGTCAGCTCCCAACTAATGAAAAACTGTTTTTT. Encoded protein: CASSGQLPTNEKLFF. The chain joins TRBV6-2 or TRBV6-3 to TRBJ1-4; D remains ambiguous. Germline V lookup: CDR1 MNHEY, CDR2 SVGEGT. This CDR3 is 15 amino acids long. The ends were cut back, 5 bases at V and 0 bases at J, with 10 bases in the middle.

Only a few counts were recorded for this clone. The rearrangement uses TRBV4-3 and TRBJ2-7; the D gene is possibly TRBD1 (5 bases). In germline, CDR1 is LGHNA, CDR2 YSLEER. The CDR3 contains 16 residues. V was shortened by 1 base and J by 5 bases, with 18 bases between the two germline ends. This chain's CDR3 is CASSQVIARVTHEQYF. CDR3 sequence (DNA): TGCGCCAGCAGCCAAGTTATAGCCAGGGTAACGCACGAGCAGTACTTC.

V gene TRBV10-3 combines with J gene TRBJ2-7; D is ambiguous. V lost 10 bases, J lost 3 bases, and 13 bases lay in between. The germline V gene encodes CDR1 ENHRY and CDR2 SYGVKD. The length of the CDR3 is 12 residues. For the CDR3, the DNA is TGTGCCACCGCCTTAGGTAACTACGAGCAGTACTTC. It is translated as CATALGNYEQYF.

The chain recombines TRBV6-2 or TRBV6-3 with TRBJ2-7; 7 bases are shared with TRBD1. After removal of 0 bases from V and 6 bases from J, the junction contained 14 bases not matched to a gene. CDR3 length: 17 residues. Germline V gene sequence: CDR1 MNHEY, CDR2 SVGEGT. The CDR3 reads CASSYSPHRGLGAEQYF. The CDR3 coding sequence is TGTGCCAGCAGTTACTCGCCCCACAGGGGTTTAGGGGCCGAGCAGTACTTC.

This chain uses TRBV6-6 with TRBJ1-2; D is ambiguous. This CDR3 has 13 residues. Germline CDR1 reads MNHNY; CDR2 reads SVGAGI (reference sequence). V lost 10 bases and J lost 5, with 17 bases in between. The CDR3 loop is CAIYSGVDYGYTF. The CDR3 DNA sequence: TGTGCCATCTACTCCGGCGTTGATTATGGCTACACCTTC.

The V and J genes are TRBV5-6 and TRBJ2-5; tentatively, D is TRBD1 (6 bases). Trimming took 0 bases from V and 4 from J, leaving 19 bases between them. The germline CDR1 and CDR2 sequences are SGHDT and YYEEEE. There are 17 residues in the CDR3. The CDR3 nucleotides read TGTGCCAGCAGCTTGGGATGGGGCCGAGGGGGTGCAGAGACCCAGTACTTC. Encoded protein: CASSLGWGRGGAETQYF.

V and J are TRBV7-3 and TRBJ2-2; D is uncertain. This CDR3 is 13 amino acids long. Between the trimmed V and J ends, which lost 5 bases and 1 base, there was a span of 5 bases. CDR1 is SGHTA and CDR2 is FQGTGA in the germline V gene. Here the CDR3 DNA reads TGTGCCAGCAGCGGCAAGAACACCGGGGAGCTGTTTTTT. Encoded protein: CASSGKNTGELFF.

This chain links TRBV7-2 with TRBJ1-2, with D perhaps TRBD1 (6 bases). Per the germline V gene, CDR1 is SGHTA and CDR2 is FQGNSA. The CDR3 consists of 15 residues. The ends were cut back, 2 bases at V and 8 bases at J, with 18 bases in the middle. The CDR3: CASSLRGASGGGYTF. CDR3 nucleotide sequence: TGTGCCAGCAGCTTAAGGGGGGCGTCGGGTGGCGGCTACACCTTC.

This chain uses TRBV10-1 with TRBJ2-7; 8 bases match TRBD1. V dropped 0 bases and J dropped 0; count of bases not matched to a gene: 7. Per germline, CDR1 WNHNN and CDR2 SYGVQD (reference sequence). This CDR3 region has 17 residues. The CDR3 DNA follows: TGCGCCAGCAGTGAGTCGGCCAGGGGGCTCCGCTCCTACGAGCAGTACTTC. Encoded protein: CASSESARGLRSYEQYF.

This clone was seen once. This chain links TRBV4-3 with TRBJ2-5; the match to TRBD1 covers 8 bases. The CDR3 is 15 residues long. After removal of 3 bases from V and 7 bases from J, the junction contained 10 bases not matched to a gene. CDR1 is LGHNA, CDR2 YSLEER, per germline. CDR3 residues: CASSHVTGQGGTQYF. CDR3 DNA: TGCGCCAGCAGCCATGTAACCGGACAGGGAGGGACCCAGTACTTC.

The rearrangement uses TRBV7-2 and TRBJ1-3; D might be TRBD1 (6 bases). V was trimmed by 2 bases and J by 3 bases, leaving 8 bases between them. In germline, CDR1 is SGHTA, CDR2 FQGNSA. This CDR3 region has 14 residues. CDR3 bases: TGTGCCAGCAGCTTATCAGGGGTTGGAAACACCATATATTTT. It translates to CASSLSGVGNTIYF.

The CDR3 DNA follows: TGTGCCACCAGTGAGATTCCCGGGACTAGCGGGGGGTACAATGAGCAGTTCTTC. Translation: CATSEIPGTSGGYNEQFF. V usage is TRBV24-1 and J usage is TRBJ2-1, with TRBD2 identical over 15 bases. Germline-derived CDR1 and CDR2 are KGHDR and SFDVKD. V shed 4 bases, J shed 4 bases, and the junction held 7 bases outside the gene matches. This CDR3 region has 18 residues.

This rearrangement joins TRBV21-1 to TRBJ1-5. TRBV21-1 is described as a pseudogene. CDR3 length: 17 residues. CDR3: CASSKGNRKRGNQPQHF. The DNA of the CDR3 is TGTGCCAGCAGCAAAGGAAATCGGAAGCGGGGCAATCAGCCCCAGCATTTT.

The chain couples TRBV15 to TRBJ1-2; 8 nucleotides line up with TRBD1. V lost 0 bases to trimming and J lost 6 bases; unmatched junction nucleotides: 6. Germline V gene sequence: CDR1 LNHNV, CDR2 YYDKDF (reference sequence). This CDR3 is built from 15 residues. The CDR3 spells CATSRDGRGHDGYTF. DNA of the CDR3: TGTGCCACCAGCAGAGATGGCAGGGGGCACGATGGCTACACCTTC.